This entry concerns a single T cell receptor beta chain. The data originate from a study of blood T cell repertoires in COVID-19. Profiling relied on immunoSEQ multiplex PCR, and the TCRdb table lists in-frame clones only, not all of them. Altogether about 260,000 clones are present, about 91% being singletons, with the ten largest covering 0.95% to 1.5%. This clonotype originated in a woman in her thirties or forties with acute COVID-19. The source material was PBMCs or T cells enriched from blood (not recorded which).

CDR3 in DNA: TGTGCCAGCAGCTCTAGCGGGAGGGCCTACAATGAGCAGTTCTTC. Translation: CASSSSGRAYNEQFF. V is TRBV7-2 and J is TRBJ2-1; 12 bases agree with TRBD2. The J segment lost 2 bases and the V segment lost 4 bases, leaving 0 bases of the junction unmatched. CDR1 SGHTA and CDR2 FQGNSA come from the germline V gene. This CDR3 has 15 residues.